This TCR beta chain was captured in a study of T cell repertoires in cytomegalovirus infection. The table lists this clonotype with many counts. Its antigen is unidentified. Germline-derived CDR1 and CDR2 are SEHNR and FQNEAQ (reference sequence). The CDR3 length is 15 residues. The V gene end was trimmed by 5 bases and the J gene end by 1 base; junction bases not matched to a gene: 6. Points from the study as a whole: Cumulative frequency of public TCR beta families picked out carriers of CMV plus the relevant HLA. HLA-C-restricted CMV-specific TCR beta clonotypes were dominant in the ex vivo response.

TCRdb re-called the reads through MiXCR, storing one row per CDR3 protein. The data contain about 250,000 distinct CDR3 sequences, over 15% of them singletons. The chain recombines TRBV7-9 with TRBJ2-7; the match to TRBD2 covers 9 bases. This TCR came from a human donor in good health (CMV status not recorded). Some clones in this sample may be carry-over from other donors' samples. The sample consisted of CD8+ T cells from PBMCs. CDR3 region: CASSQAGGLSYEQYF. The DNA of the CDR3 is TGTGCCAGCAGCCAAGCGGGGGGACTTTCCTACGAGCAGTACTTC.